This T cell receptor beta chain was sequenced during a study of cytomegalovirus exposure and HLA in healthy donors. Germline CDR1 reads LNHDA; CDR2 reads SQIVND (reference sequence). The CDR3 spans 14 residues. The V gene end was trimmed by 5 bases and the J gene end by 3 bases; junction bases not matched to a gene: 4. Primers: 60 Vbeta forward and 13 Jbeta reverse. The method was immunoSEQ multiplex PCR; TCRdb's version includes in-frame clones alone and lacks a portion of them. The table lists roughly 97,000 clones, 70% to 85% of them singletons. Sequenced sample: PBMCs. This sequence originates from a woman younger than 35 in good health and CMV-seropositive. The rearrangement uses TRBV19 and TRBJ2-7; 10 nucleotides line up with TRBD1. The CDR3, as DNA: TGTGCCAGTAGTCTTCGGGACAGGGGCTACGAGCAGTACTTC. It codes for CASSLRDRGYEQYF.